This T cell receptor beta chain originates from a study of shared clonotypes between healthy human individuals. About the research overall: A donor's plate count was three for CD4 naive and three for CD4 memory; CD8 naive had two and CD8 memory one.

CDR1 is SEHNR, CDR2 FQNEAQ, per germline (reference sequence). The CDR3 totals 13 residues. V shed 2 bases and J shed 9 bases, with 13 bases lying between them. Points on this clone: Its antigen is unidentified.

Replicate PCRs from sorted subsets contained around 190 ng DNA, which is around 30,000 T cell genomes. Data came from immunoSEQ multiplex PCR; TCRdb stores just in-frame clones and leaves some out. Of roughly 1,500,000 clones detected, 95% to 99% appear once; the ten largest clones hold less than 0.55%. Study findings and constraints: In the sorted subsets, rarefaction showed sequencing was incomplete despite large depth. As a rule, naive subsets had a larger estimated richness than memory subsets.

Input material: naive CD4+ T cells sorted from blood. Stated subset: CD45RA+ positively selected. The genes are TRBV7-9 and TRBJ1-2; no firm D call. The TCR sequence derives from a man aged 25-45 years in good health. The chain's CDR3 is CASSLYGDVSYTF. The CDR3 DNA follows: TGTGCCAGCAGCTTATACGGGGATGTTAGCTACACCTTC.